This passage covers 23 T cell receptor beta chains from one sample sequenced in a study of brain T cells in children with intractable seizures. Sequenced by immunoSEQ multiplex PCR; TCRdb stores in-frame clones only, minus some. The profile shows 78,000 or so clones, under 95% of them singletons. The material sequenced was peripheral blood, taken at surgery. The origin of the receptors is a girl aged 2 to 10 with Rasmussen encephalitis and intractable seizures.

This chain's CDR3 is CSASRLYEQYF. The CDR3 DNA is TGCAGTGCTAGCCGCCTCTACGAGCAGTACTTC. V usage is TRBV20-1 and J usage is TRBJ2-7; D gene unclear. The V end was cut by 3 bases, the J end by 3 bases, with 6 bases between. Germline CDR1 reads DFQATT; CDR2 reads SNEGSKA (reference sequence). The CDR3 consists of 11 residues.

This clone was recorded only once. J is TRBJ2-5 and V is TRBV6-5, with D perhaps TRBD2 (5 bases). Germline CDR1 and CDR2: MNHEY and SVGAGI. The CDR3 sequence is 13 residues long. Trimming removed 2 bases at V and 4 bases at J, with 8 bases between. CDR3 in amino acids: CASSYNSGETQYF. The CDR3 DNA reads as TGTGCCAGCAGTTACAACAGCGGAGAGACCCAGTACTTC.

CDR3 nucleotide sequence: TGTGCCAGCAGCCAAGTTCGGGGTAACACTGAAGCTTTCTTT. Its translation: CASSQVRGNTEAFF. This chain links TRBV14 with TRBJ1-1; D ambiguous. The CDR3 consists of 14 residues. Germline CDR1 and CDR2: SGHDN and FVKESK. Trimming stripped 1 base from V and 2 bases from J, with 8 bases between. Full variable domain (remainder filled in from reference TRBV14 and TRBJ1-1): EAGVTQFPSHSVIEKGQTVTLRCDPISGHDNLYWYRRVMGKEIKFLLHFVKESKQDESGMPNNRFLAERTGGTYSTLKVQPAELEDSGVYFCASSQVRGNTEAFFGQGTRLTVV.

The chain links TRBV3-1 (or the pseudogene TRBV3-2) to TRBJ2-7, with D hard to call. V was clipped by 0 bases and J by 3 bases, with 9 bases between them. The germline gives CDR1 LGHDT, CDR2 YNNKEL (reference sequence). The CDR3 loop spans 14 amino acids. The CDR3 bases are TGTGCCAGCAGCCAAGAAGGGCCGAGCTACGAGCAGTACTTC. As protein: CASSQEGPSYEQYF.

The chain is built from TRBV4-2 and TRBJ2-7, with no clear D. Deletions cut 1 base from V and 0 bases from J, with 7 bases between. Germline V gene lookup returns CDR1 LGHNA and CDR2 YNFKEQ. This CDR3 spans 14 amino acids. CDR3 DNA sequence: TGTGCCAGCAGCCAAGTGTTAGGCTCCTACGAGCAGTACTTC. It translates to CASSQVLGSYEQYF.

J is TRBJ2-2 and V is TRBV24-1; D remains unclear. CDR3 length equals 14 residues. Germline V CDR1 and CDR2: KGHDR, SFDVKD. V lost 4 bases and J lost 4, with 9 bases in between. The CDR3 loop is CATSERTRTGELFF. The CDR3 coding sequence is TGTGCCACCAGTGAACGGACCCGCACCGGGGAGCTGTTTTTT.

This sequence joins TRBV19 and TRBJ2-5, with 7 bases aligning to TRBD1. Trimming took 2 bases from V and 12 from J; bases not matched to a gene: 15. Per the germline V gene, CDR1 is LNHDA and CDR2 is SQIVND (reference sequence). The CDR3 is 15 residues long. CDR3 loop: CASSIKRDSNPPKYF. CDR3 DNA: TGTGCCAGTAGTATAAAAAGGGACAGTAACCCCCCCAAGTACTTC. The full variable domain, completed using reference TRBV19 and TRBJ2-5, is DGGITQSPKYLFRKEGQNVTLSCEQNLNHDAMYWYRQDPGQGLRLIYYSQIVNDFQKGDIAEGYSVSREKKESFPLTVTSAQKNPTAFYLCASSIKRDSNPPKYFGPGTRLLVL.

The gene calls are TRBV19 and TRBJ1-5, with 7 bases fitting TRBD1. CDR3 length: 16 residues. CDR1 is LNHDA, CDR2 SQIVND, per germline (reference sequence). Germline trimming cut 6 bases from V and 6 bases from J; bases unmatched to any gene: 14. CDR3 sequence reads: CASSPSRGGAGQPQHF. The DNA for the CDR3 is TGTGCCAGTAGCCCCTCGAGAGGGGGCGCAGGTCAGCCCCAGCATTTT.

This chain uses TRBV12-3 or TRBV12-4 with TRBJ2-1, with a weak D call TRBD1 (6 bases). V was pared by 6 bases and J by 6 bases, with 9 bases between. The CDR3 extends over 12 amino acids. The CDR3 bases are TGTGCCAGCAGGCCACAGGGCAATGAGCAGTTCTTC. This translates into CASRPQGNEQFF.

The V call is TRBV18, the J call TRBJ2-2, with D maybe TRBD2 (6 bases). Deletions cut 0 bases from V and 1 base from J, with 9 bases between. The V gene's germline CDR1 is KGHSH and CDR2 LQKENI. This CDR3 is 16 amino acids long. The CDR3 is CASSPPRGRNTGELFF. CDR3 nucleotides: TGTGCCAGCTCACCACCGCGGGGACGGAACACCGGGGAGCTGTTTTTT.

The chain carries TRBV7-2 and TRBJ1-5; D unresolved. Germline CDR1 SGHTA, CDR2 FQGNSA. This CDR3 has 14 amino acids. Deletions cut 6 bases from V and 11 bases from J, with 20 bases between. The CDR3: CASSLRATRDAQHF. For the CDR3, the DNA is TGTGCCAGCAGTTTGCGGGCCACCCGAGATGCCCAGCATTTT.

The chain carries TRBV19 and TRBJ1-2; 8 bases fit TRBD1. The CDR3 contains 14 residues. Trimming took 3 bases from V and 4 from J; bases not matched to a gene: 4. CDR1 and CDR2 from the germline V gene are LNHDA and SQIVND (reference sequence). CDR3 DNA: TGTGCCAGTAGTATTGGACAGGGATCCTATGGCTACACCTTC. It encodes CASSIGQGSYGYTF.

This chain uses TRBV27 with TRBJ2-1; D is ambiguous. The ends were cut back, 8 bases at V and 7 bases at J, with 9 bases in the middle. Germline V CDR1 and CDR2: MNHEY, SMNVEV (reference sequence). The CDR3 sequence is 11 residues long. Written as DNA, the CDR3 is TGTGCCAGCGGACCATTTAATGAGCAGTTCTTC. Encoded protein: CASGPFNEQFF.

The rearrangement uses TRBV4-1 and TRBJ1-2, with a tentative D call TRBD1 (5 bases). The germline V gene has CDR1 MGHRA and CDR2 YSYEKL. The V and J ends lost 0 bases and 5 bases respectively, with 25 bases between them. The CDR3 has 19 residues. The CDR3 here is CASSQEGESLTVSLYGYTF. The CDR3, as DNA: TGCGCCAGCAGCCAAGAGGGGGAGTCGCTGACAGTCAGCCTTTATGGCTACACCTTC.

The chain has TRBV18 and TRBJ2-2; 7 bases are a match to TRBD2. This CDR3 spans 15 amino acids. Germline-derived CDR1 and CDR2 are KGHSH and LQKENI. Trimming cost V 8 bases and J 2 bases; bases outside gene matches: 8. CDR3 coding DNA: TGTGCCAGCCCGGCGGGGGAGGCTAACACCGGGGAGCTGTTTTTT. It is translated as CASPAGEANTGELFF.

This sequence joins TRBV2 and TRBJ2-3, with D possibly matching TRBD2 (5 bases). CDR3 length: 13 residues. CDR1 and CDR2 (germline): SNHLY, FYNNEI. Trimming removed 7 bases at V and 5 bases at J, with 13 bases between. CDR3 sequence reads: CASKREMGDTQYF. CDR3 DNA sequence: TGTGCCAGCAAGAGGGAGATGGGAGATACGCAGTATTTT.

The chain couples TRBV9 to TRBJ2-1; possibly TRBD1 for D (5 bases). This CDR3 has 15 residues. Germline V CDR1 and CDR2: SGDLS, YYNGEE. Between the trimmed V and J ends, which lost 0 bases and 2 bases, there was a span of 9 bases. The CDR3 bases are TGTGCCAGCAGCGTAGGATTAGGGGCCTACAATGAGCAGTTCTTC. Translating gives CASSVGLGAYNEQFF. The full variable domain, with the rest looked up from reference TRBV9 and TRBJ2-1, is DSGVTQTPKHLITATGQRVTLRCSPRSGDLSVYWYQQSLDQGLQFLIQYYNGEERAKGNILERFSAQQFPDLHSELNLSSLELGDSALYFCASSVGLGAYNEQFFGPGTRLTVL.

This chain connects TRBV3-1 (or the pseudogene TRBV3-2) to TRBJ1-5; possible D gene TRBD1, 5 bases. Germline CDR1 LGHDT, CDR2 YNNKEL (reference sequence). Deletions cut 4 bases from V and 6 bases from J, with 22 bases between. CDR3 length: 17 residues. The CDR3 region has the DNA TGTGCCAGCAGCCCCCTCCCGGTCTCCTATACAGGTCAGCCCCAGCATTTT. Amino acid sequence: CASSPLPVSYTGQPQHF.

The rearrangement uses TRBV29-1 and TRBJ2-7, with 11 bases aligning to TRBD2. Germline V lookup: CDR1 SQVTM, CDR2 ANQGSEA. The junction had 0 bases not matched to a gene; V was cut back by 4 bases and J by 4 bases. The CDR3 has 12 residues. The CDR3 here is CSVASGRYEQYF. CDR3 in DNA: TGCAGCGTTGCTAGCGGGAGGTACGAGCAGTACTTC.

This chain links TRBV19 with TRBJ2-2, with D maybe TRBD2 (5 bases). The V and J ends lost 5 bases and 4 bases respectively, with 14 bases between them. The CDR3 has 15 amino acids. The germline V gene encodes CDR1 LNHDA and CDR2 SQIVND (reference sequence). The CDR3 sequence: CASSSLGRGTGELFF. For the CDR3, the DNA is TGTGCCAGTAGTTCCTTAGGCCGGGGCACCGGGGAGCTGTTTTTT.

The gene calls are TRBV4-1 and TRBJ2-3, with unresolved D. Trimming pared 0 bases from V and 2 bases from J, leaving 15 bases between. Germline loops: CDR1 MGHRA, CDR2 YSYEKL. The CDR3 is 17 residues long. CDR3 DNA sequence: TGCGCCAGCAGCCAAGACCAGCCAACGGTCTTCACAGATACGCAGTATTTT. Translation gives CASSQDQPTVFTDTQYF.

This clone was observed a single time. CDR3 nucleotides: TGTGCCAGCGCTGGGACAGAGAACAATGAGCAGTTCTTC. Protein: CASAGTENNEQFF. This chain joins TRBV18 and TRBJ2-1; 7 nucleotides line up with TRBD1. The ends lost 8 bases at V and 5 bases at J; junction bases unmatched: 6. Germline V CDR1 and CDR2: KGHSH, LQKENI. The CDR3 covers 13 residues.

The chain employs TRBV2 and TRBJ2-7; D is possibly TRBD1 (6 bases). Trimming left V 5 bases short and J 1 base short, with 18 bases between. CDR1 is SNHLY, CDR2 FYNNEI, per germline. The CDR3 runs 16 residues. The CDR3: CASSSKYRVSSYEQYF. DNA for the CDR3: TGTGCCAGCAGTTCTAAGTACAGGGTATCATCCTACGAGCAGTACTTC.